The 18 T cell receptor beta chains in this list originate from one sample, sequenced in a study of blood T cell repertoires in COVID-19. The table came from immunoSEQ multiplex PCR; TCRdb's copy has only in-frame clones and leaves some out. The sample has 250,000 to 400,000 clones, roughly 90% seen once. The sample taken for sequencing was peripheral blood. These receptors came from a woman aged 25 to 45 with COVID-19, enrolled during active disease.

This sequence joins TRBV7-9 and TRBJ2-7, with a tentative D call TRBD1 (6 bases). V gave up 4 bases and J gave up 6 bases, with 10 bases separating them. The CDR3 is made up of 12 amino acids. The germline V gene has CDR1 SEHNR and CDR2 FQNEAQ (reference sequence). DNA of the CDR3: TGTGCCAGCAGCTCCAGGGGTCTCGAGCAGTACTTC. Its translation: CASSSRGLEQYF.

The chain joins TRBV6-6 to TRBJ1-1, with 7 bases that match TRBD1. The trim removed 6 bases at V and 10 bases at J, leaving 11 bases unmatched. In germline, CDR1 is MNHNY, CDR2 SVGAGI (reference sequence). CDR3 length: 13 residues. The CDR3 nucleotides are TGTGCCAGCAGCCCTGACAGGGATCGTGGAGCTTTCTTT. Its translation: CASSPDRDRGAFF.

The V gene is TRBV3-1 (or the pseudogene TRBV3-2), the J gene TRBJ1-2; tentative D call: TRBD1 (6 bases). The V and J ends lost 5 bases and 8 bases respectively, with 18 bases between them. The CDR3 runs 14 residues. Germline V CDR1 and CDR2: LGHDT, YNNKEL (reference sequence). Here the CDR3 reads CASSSRTVPEGYTF. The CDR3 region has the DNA TGTGCCAGCAGCTCCAGGACAGTCCCGGAGGGCTACACCTTC.

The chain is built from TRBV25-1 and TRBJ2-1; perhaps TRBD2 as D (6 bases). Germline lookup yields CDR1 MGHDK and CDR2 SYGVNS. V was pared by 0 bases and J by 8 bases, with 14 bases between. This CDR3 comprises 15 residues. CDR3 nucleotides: TGTGCCAGCAGTGAATATGGGGGGAGGTTTGATGAGCAGTTCTTC. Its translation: CASSEYGGRFDEQFF.

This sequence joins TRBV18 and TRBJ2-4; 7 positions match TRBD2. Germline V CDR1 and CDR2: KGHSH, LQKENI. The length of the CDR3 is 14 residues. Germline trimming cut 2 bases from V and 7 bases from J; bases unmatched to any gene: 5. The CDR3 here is CASSPGGEANIQYF. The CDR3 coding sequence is TGTGCCAGCTCACCAGGGGGGGAGGCGAACATTCAGTACTTC.

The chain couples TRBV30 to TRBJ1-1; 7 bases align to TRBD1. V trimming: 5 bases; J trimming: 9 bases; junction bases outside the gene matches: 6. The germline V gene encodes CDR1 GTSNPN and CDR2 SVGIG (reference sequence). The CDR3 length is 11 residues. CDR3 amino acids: CAWATDRKAFF. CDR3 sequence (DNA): TGTGCCTGGGCGACGGACAGGAAAGCTTTCTTT.

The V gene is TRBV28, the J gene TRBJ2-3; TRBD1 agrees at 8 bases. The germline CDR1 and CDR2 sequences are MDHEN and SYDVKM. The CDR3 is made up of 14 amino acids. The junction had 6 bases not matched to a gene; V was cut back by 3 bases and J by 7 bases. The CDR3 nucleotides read TGTGCCAGCAGTTTCCGGACAGGGCTTTATACGCAGTATTTT. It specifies CASSFRTGLYTQYF.

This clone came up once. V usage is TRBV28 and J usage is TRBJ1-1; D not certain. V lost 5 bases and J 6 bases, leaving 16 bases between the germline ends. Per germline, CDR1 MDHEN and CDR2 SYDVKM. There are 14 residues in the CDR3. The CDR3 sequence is CASSKPIGSPEAFF. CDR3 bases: TGTGCCAGCAGTAAGCCAATCGGGAGCCCTGAAGCTTTCTTT.

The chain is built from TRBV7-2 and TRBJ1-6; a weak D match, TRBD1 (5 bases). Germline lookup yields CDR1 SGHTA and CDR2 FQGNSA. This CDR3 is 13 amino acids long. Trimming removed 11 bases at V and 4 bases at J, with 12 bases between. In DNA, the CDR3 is TGTGCCGGGGGGATGGAGTATAATTCACCCCTCCACTTT. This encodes CAGGMEYNSPLHF.

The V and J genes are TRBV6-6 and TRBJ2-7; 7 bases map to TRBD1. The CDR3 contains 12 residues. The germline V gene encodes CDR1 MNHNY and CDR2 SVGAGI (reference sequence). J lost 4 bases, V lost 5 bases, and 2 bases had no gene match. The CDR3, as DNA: TGTGCCAGCAGTCCGGACAGGTACGAGCAGTACTTC. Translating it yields CASSPDRYEQYF.

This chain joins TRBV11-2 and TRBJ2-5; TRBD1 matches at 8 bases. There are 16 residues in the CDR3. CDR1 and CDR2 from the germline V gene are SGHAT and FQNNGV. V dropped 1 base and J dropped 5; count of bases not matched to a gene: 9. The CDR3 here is CASSLGVQGARETQYF. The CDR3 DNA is TGTGCCAGCAGCTTAGGAGTCCAGGGGGCTCGGGAGACCCAGTACTTC.

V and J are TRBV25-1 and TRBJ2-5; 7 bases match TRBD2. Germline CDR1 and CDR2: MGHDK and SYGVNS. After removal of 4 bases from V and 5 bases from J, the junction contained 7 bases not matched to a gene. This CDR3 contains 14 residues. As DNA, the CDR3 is TGTGCCAGCAGTGCATCCCTGGGAGGGGAGACCCAGTACTTC. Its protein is CASSASLGGETQYF.

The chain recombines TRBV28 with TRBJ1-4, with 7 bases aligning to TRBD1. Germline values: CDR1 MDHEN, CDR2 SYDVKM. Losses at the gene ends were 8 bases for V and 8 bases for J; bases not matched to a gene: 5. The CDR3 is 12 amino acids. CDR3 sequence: CASATGPEKLFF. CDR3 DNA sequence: TGTGCCAGCGCGACAGGGCCCGAAAAACTGTTTTTT.

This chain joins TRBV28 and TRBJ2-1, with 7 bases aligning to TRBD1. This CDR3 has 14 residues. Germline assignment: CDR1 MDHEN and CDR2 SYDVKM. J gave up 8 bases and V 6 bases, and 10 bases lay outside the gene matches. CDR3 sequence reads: CASSSPTDRDEQFF. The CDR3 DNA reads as TGTGCCAGCAGCTCACCTACCGACAGGGATGAGCAGTTCTTC.

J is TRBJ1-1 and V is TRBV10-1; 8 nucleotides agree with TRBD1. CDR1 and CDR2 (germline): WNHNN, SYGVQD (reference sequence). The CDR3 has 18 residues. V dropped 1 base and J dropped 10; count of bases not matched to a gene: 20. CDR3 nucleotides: TGCGCCAGCAGTGAGTTAGAAAACCGGGGACAGGAAAGTCATGCAGCTTTCTTT. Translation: CASSELENRGQESHAAFF.

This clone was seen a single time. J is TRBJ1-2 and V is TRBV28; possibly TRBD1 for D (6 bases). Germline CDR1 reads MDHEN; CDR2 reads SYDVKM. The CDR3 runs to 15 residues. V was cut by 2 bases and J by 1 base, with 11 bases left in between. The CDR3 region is CASSLAGANNYGYTF. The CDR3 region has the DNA TGTGCCAGCAGTTTAGCGGGGGCCAATAACTATGGCTACACCTTC.

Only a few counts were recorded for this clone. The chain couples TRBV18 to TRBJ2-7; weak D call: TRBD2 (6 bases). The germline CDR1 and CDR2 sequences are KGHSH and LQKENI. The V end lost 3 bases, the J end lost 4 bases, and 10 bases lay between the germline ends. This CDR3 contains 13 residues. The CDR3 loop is CASSPGGRYEQYF. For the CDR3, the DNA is TGTGCCAGCTCACCTGGGGGGAGGTACGAGCAGTACTTC.

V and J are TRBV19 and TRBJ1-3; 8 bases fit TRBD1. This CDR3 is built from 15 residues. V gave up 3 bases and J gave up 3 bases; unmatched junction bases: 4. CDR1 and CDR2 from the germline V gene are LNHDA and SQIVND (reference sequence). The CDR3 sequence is CASSMQGALGNTIYF. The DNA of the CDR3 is TGTGCCAGTAGTATGCAGGGGGCGCTTGGAAACACCATATATTTT.